The 29 T cell receptor beta chains in this list originate from one sample, sequenced in a study of blood T cells in healthy people across ages. Sample-barcoded 5' priming and a J-beta primer mix drove a second PCR of roughly 6 to 12 cycles. TCRdb ran MiXCR on the 5' RACE reads and lists one entry per CDR3 protein. The table lists 1.5 million to 2 million distinct CDR3 sequences, about 50% of them singletons. Sequencing was done on a sample of blood. These receptors were collected from a woman in her forties in good health.

The chain combines TRBV6-5 with TRBJ2-1; D is uncertain. CDR1 MNHEY and CDR2 SVGAGI come from the germline V gene. Deletions cut 6 bases from V and 4 bases from J, with 10 bases between. The CDR3 totals 13 residues. CDR3 amino acids: CASSTPRYNEQFF. Written as DNA, the CDR3 is TGTGCCAGCAGCACCCCGAGGTACAATGAGCAGTTCTTC.

V gene TRBV6-2 or TRBV6-3 combines with J gene TRBJ1-5; D perhaps matches TRBD1 (5 bases). Trimming removed 7 bases at V and 1 base at J, with 14 bases between. The CDR3 runs 15 residues. Germline CDR1 is MNHEY and CDR2 is SVGEGT. CDR3 loop: CASTPGAASNQPQHF. The CDR3 DNA reads as TGTGCCAGCACCCCTGGGGCAGCGAGCAATCAGCCCCAGCATTTT.

The V and J genes are TRBV20-1 and TRBJ2-6, with 9 bases identical to TRBD1. The CDR3 contains 14 residues. J gave up 6 bases and V 5 bases, and 5 bases lay outside the gene matches. CDR1 DFQATT and CDR2 SNEGSKA come from the germline V gene (reference sequence). The CDR3 spells CSAARTGEANVLTF. The CDR3 nucleotides read TGCAGTGCTGCCCGGACAGGGGAGGCCAACGTCCTGACTTTC.

The chain couples TRBV6-1 to TRBJ1-1; D remains unclear. V dropped 10 bases and J dropped 2 bases, with 8 bases sitting between them. This CDR3 has 11 amino acids. Per the germline V gene, CDR1 is MNHNS and CDR2 is SASEGT. The CDR3 reads CATRLNTEAFF. Written as DNA, the CDR3 is TGTGCCACTCGATTAAACACTGAAGCTTTCTTT.

This chain links TRBV3-1 with TRBJ2-4; D possibly matches TRBD1 or TRBD2 (5 bases each). Germline V gene sequence: CDR1 LGHDT, CDR2 YNNKEL (reference sequence). The CDR3 is 18 amino acids. V shed 3 bases and J shed 0 bases, with 18 bases lying between them. The CDR3 coding sequence is TGTGCCAGCAGCCACACAGCGGACCTCCAGGGAGCCAAAAACATTCAGTACTTC. It encodes CASSHTADLQGAKNIQYF.

The gene calls are TRBV4-1 and TRBJ1-5; tentatively, D is TRBD1 (5 bases). V gave up 8 bases and J gave up 3 bases, with 17 bases separating them. There are 15 residues in the CDR3. Germline CDR1 reads MGHRA; CDR2 reads YSYEKL. The CDR3 bases are TGCGCCAGCGGAAAAGAGGACAAGAACAATCAGCCCCAGCATTTT. Amino acids: CASGKEDKNNQPQHF.

There are a few counts of this clonotype. The chain carries TRBV12-3 or TRBV12-4 and TRBJ2-5; the match to TRBD1 covers 9 bases. Judging by the DNA end, TRBJ2-7 fits better; the J call may be wrong. The CDR3 is 14 residues long. The CDR3 is CASSRTGVVYEQYF. The CDR3 nucleotides read TGTGCCAGCAGCCGGACAGGGGTAGTCTACGAGCAGTACTTC.

This clonotype was picked up a small number of times. The rearrangement joins TRBV9 to TRBJ2-5; 12 bases are a match to TRBD2. CDR3 length: 21 residues. Germline assignment: CDR1 SGDLS and CDR2 YYNGEE. V shed 0 bases, J shed 5 bases, and the junction held 20 bases outside the gene matches. The CDR3 loop reads CASSVATPLAGGTIRYETQYF. CDR3 sequence (DNA): TGTGCCAGCAGCGTAGCTACACCTCTAGCGGGGGGGACTATCCGGTACGAGACCCAGTACTTC.

The chain links TRBV5-4 to TRBJ1-2; 12 bases fit TRBD1. Germline values: CDR1 SGHNT, CDR2 YYREEE (reference sequence). The CDR3 runs 17 residues. V was pared by 5 bases and J by 4 bases, with 12 bases of the junction left unmatched. DNA for the CDR3: TGTGCCAGCAGATATAAGGGACAGGGGGCGCTTAGCTATGGCTACACCTTC. Translating it yields CASRYKGQGALSYGYTF. The full variable domain, with the rest looked up from reference TRBV5-4 and TRBJ1-2, is ETGVTQSPTHLIKTRGQQVTLRCSSQSGHNTVSWYQQALGQGPQFIFQYYREEENGRGNFPPRFSGLQFPNYSSELNVNALELDDSALYLCASRYKGQGALSYGYTFGSGTRLTVV.

This clonotype has only a few counts. For the CDR3, the DNA is TGTGCCATCAGCAACTATGGCGAGACCCAGTACTTC. Residues: CAISNYGETQYF. The genes are TRBV10-3 and TRBJ2-7; no definite D call. The J call may be in error: the DNA end matches TRBJ2-5 better. Germline CDR1 ENHRY, CDR2 SYGVKD. The CDR3 runs to 12 residues.

This chain links TRBV6-2 or TRBV6-3 with TRBJ2-5, with 10 bases matching TRBD1. TRBJ2-7 matches the DNA end more closely, so the J call is doubtful. The length of the CDR3 is 15 residues. Germline V gene sequence: CDR1 MNHEY, CDR2 SVGEGT. The CDR3: CASRLGGQGRSEQYF. The CDR3 nucleotides read TGTGCCAGCAGATTGGGGGGACAGGGGCGCTCCGAGCAGTACTTC.

J is TRBJ2-7 and V is TRBV9, with D possibly matching TRBD2 (6 bases). This CDR3 comprises 17 residues. CDR1 is SGDLS and CDR2 is YYNGEE in the germline V gene. V was cut by 4 bases and J by 2 bases, with 22 bases left in between. The chain's CDR3 is CASSSKEGQGGPYEQYF. CDR3 bases: TGTGCCAGCAGCTCAAAGGAGGGGCAGGGTGGCCCCTACGAGCAGTACTTC. The variable domain in full, with the rest retrieved from reference TRBV9 and TRBJ2-7, is DSGVTQTPKHLITATGQRVTLRCSPRSGDLSVYWYQQSLDQGLQFLIQYYNGEERAKGNILERFSAQQFPDLHSELNLSSLELGDSALYFCASSSKEGQGGPYEQYFGPGTRLTVT.

The chain joins TRBV7-2 to TRBJ1-2; D remains unclear. Trimming removed 1 base from V and 4 bases from J, with 7 bases in between. The CDR3 contains 13 residues. Germline assignment: CDR1 SGHTA and CDR2 FQGNSA. CDR3: CASSLETTYGYTF. DNA of the CDR3: TGTGCCAGCAGCTTAGAGACAACCTATGGCTACACCTTC.

There are a few counts of this clonotype. The rearrangement uses TRBV28 and TRBJ2-5; 7 bases fit TRBD1. The CDR3 sequence is 14 residues long. V lost 5 bases to trimming and J lost 5 bases; unmatched junction nucleotides: 8. CDR1 MDHEN and CDR2 SYDVKM come from the germline V gene. The CDR3 DNA follows: TGTGCCAGCAGTCAATCAGGGGGATCGGAGACCCAGTACTTC. Protein sequence: CASSQSGGSETQYF.

This clonotype has just a few counts. This rearrangement joins TRBV4-2 to TRBJ1-2; TRBD1 matches at 7 bases. Losses at the gene ends were 0 bases for V and 8 bases for J; bases not matched to a gene: 9. CDR1 is LGHNA and CDR2 is YNFKEQ in the germline V gene. CDR3 length: 15 residues. For the CDR3, the DNA is TGTGCCAGCAGCCAAGATACGACAGGGTTGTTCGGCTACACCTTC. Translated, it gives CASSQDTTGLFGYTF.

A few counts support this clonotype. The V gene is TRBV6-2 or TRBV6-3, the J gene TRBJ2-7; D is unclear. Per germline, CDR1 MNHEY and CDR2 SVGEGT. This CDR3 contains 15 residues. Trimming shortened V by 0 bases and J by 0 bases, and 9 bases separated the two germline ends. Here the CDR3 DNA reads TGTGCCAGCAGTTACTCGGCAGATATCTCCTACGAGCAGTACTTC. Its protein is CASSYSADISYEQYF.

This clonotype was detected only a few times. V and J are TRBV6-1 and TRBJ2-1; the match to TRBD1 covers 8 bases. V trimming: 6 bases; J trimming: 7 bases; junction bases outside the gene matches: 5. This CDR3 comprises 13 residues. The germline CDR1 and CDR2 sequences are MNHNS and SASEGT. CDR3 sequence: CASRGTGSNEQFF. The CDR3 nucleotides are TGTGCCAGCAGGGGGACAGGATCTAATGAGCAGTTCTTC.

V is TRBV7-2 and J is TRBJ1-1; 7 nucleotides line up with TRBD1. This CDR3 is built from 16 residues. With 4 bases clipped from V and 3 bases from J, the junction kept 11 bases outside the gene matches. The V gene's germline CDR1 is SGHTA and CDR2 FQGNSA. The CDR3 DNA sequence: TGTGCCAGCAGCTCGTTAGTAGACAGGGAGGACACTGAAGCTTTCTTT. Translating it yields CASSSLVDREDTEAFF.

This chain connects TRBV7-9 to TRBJ1-5; TRBD1 aligns across 9 bases. The CDR3 is made up of 16 amino acids. CDR1 SEHNR and CDR2 FQNEAQ come from the germline V gene (reference sequence). Trimming cost V 1 base and J 4 bases; bases outside gene matches: 5. The CDR3 reads CASSLDPDRGNQPQHF. The CDR3 DNA sequence: TGTGCCAGCAGCTTAGATCCGGACAGGGGTAATCAGCCCCAGCATTTT.

The gene calls are TRBV25-1 and TRBJ1-1; the match to TRBD1 covers 9 bases. CDR1 and CDR2 from the germline V gene are MGHDK and SYGVNS. Trimming removed 7 bases from V and 3 bases from J; junction bases left unmatched: 6. The CDR3 totals 14 residues. The CDR3 reads CASTRTGAYTEAFF. The CDR3 region has the DNA TGTGCCAGCACCCGGACAGGGGCCTACACTGAAGCTTTCTTT.

V usage is TRBV12-3 or TRBV12-4 and J usage is TRBJ2-1; 10 bases align to TRBD1. The junction had 7 bases not matched to a gene; V was cut back by 3 bases and J by 5 bases. The CDR3 is 16 residues long. The CDR3 bases are TGTGCCAGCAGTTTGTCGCCCGGGACAGGGGACAATGAGCAGTTCTTC. Encoded protein: CASSLSPGTGDNEQFF.

This chain connects TRBV28 to TRBJ1-2, with D hard to call. Germline loops: CDR1 MDHEN, CDR2 SYDVKM. V lost 10 bases and J 4 bases, leaving 10 bases between the germline ends. This CDR3 has 11 amino acids. The CDR3 protein is CATSKGYGYTF. In DNA, the CDR3 is TGTGCCACCTCCAAGGGCTATGGCTACACCTTC.

The chain joins TRBV4-2 to TRBJ2-1; the match to TRBD2 covers 10 bases. CDR3 size: 17 residues. In germline, CDR1 is LGHNA, CDR2 YNFKEQ. The J segment lost 7 bases and the V segment lost 0 bases, leaving 9 bases of the junction unmatched. CDR3 loop: CASSQDATSGPSNEQFF. For the CDR3, the DNA is TGTGCCAGCAGCCAAGACGCGACTAGCGGGCCTTCTAATGAGCAGTTCTTC.

This clonotype was counted a few times. The rearrangement joins TRBV12-3 or TRBV12-4 to TRBJ2-3, with D possibly matching TRBD2 (6 bases). The length of the CDR3 is 16 residues. V was cut by 8 bases and J by 0 bases, with 18 bases left in between. CDR3 nucleotides: TGTGCCAGCCGCCCTCCCGGAGGGCTTAGCACAGATACGCAGTATTTT. This codes for CASRPPGGLSTDTQYF.

The chain employs TRBV7-9 and TRBJ2-3; D possibly corresponds to TRBD1 (6 bases). There are 15 residues in the CDR3. V was cut by 1 base and J by 6 bases, with 14 bases left in between. Germline V CDR1 and CDR2: SEHNR, FQNEAQ (reference sequence). CDR3 DNA: TGTGCCAGCAGCTTAGTTATTGGGGGCCCGGATACGCAGTATTTT. It specifies CASSLVIGGPDTQYF.

This clonotype appeared a few times. The chain recombines TRBV7-9 with TRBJ2-1; 8 nucleotides match TRBD2. The trim removed 5 bases at V and 2 bases at J, leaving 8 bases unmatched. Germline V gene lookup returns CDR1 SEHNR and CDR2 FQNEAQ (reference sequence). The CDR3 has 16 residues. The CDR3: CASSLLRGGTYNEQFF. The DNA for the CDR3 is TGTGCCAGCAGCCTGCTCCGGGGGGGCACCTACAATGAGCAGTTCTTC.

The V and J genes are TRBV6-4 and TRBJ1-6, with 9 bases fitting TRBD1. Trimming at V came to 2 bases and at J to 6 bases, leaving 2 bases not matched to a gene. Germline CDR1 and CDR2: MRHNA and SNTAGT. The CDR3 is 15 residues long. The CDR3 region is CASSDGQGSNSPLHF. The CDR3 nucleotides are TGTGCCAGCAGTGACGGACAGGGGTCTAATTCACCCCTCCACTTT.

This clonotype is a singleton in its sample. This sequence joins TRBV7-2 and TRBJ2-5, with D unclear. V gave up 2 bases and J gave up 11 bases, with 15 bases separating them. Germline values: CDR1 SGHTA, CDR2 FQGNSA. This CDR3 is 13 amino acids long. CDR3 sequence reads: CASSLRNDNEQYF. CDR3 DNA sequence: TGTGCCAGCAGCTTACGGAATGACAATGAGCAGTACTTC.

This clonotype was counted a few times. The rearrangement joins TRBV7-2 to TRBJ2-3; D tentatively fits TRBD1 or TRBD2 (5 bases each). V was cut by 1 base and J by 5 bases, with 16 bases left in between. The CDR3 totals 16 residues. CDR1 and CDR2 from the germline V gene are SGHTA and FQGNSA. The CDR3 spells CASSLGPGAGGDTQYF. DNA for the CDR3: TGTGCCAGCAGCTTAGGTCCTGGGGCGGGTGGAGATACGCAGTATTTT.